This T cell receptor (beta chain) was sequenced in a study of molecular identifiers for immune sequencing clone quantification. Regarding the study as a whole: Effector cells kept over 97% of their molecules in clones above 20 RNA copies, while naive cells kept under 1% there.

TCRdb called the PCR reads again in MiXCR, with one record for every CDR3 protein. The sample records over 55,000 distinct CDR3 sequences, less than 20% being singletons. Remarks on this clonotype: Its target is not known. A much larger clone differs from this one at a single base, so this may be a read error.

Trimming cost V 6 bases and J 6 bases, with 15 bases left between them. The CDR3 has 12 residues. Germline lookup yields CDR1 DFQATT and CDR2 SNEGSKA (reference sequence). The TCR sequence derives from a human donor in good health. Some libraries in this study had Jurkat cell RNA spiked in. The sequencing input was naive CD8+ T cells from blood, with Jurkat cell RNA spiked in. Subset described: FACS-sorted CD8+CD4-CCR7+CD45RA+ naive T cells. V and J are TRBV20-1 and TRBJ2-7; possible D gene TRBD2, 6 bases. Written as DNA, the CDR3 is TGCAGTGCCCGGGGGAGGACCTGCGAGCAGTACTTC. Its translation is CSARGRTCEQYF.